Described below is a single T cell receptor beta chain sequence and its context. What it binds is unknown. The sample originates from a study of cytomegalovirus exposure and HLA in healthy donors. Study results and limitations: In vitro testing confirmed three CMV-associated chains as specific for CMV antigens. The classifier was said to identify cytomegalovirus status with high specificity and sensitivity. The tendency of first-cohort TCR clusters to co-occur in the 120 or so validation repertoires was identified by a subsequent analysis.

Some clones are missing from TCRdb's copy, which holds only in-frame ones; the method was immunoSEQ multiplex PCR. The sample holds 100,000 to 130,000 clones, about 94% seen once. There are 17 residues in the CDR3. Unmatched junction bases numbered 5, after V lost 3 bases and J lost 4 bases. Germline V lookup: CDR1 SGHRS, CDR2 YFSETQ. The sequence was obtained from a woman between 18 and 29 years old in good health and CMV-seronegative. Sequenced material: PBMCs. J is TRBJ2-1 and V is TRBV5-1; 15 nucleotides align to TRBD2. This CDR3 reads CASSYGLAGGAYNEQFF. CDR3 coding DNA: TGCGCCAGCAGCTACGGACTAGCGGGGGGGGCTTACAATGAGCAGTTCTTC.